The present T cell receptor beta chain was sequenced within a study of cytotoxic CD8 clonotypes in ibrutinib-treated CLL (dated by TCRdb to the early 2020s). Regarding the complete study: In this cohort, around 14 patients were treatment-naive and approximately twelve were relapsed/refractory, while roughly 17 had unmutated IGHV. Responses were partial in about 25 patients and complete in 2; after median roughly 69 months follow-up, about 15 stayed in remission and 12 progressed. The response samples were drawn at a median of around eleven months into treatment, with a range of about 6 to 36 months. On average, each sample had some 260,000 productive templates and more than 75,000 productive rearrangements. Longitudinal samples were available for about 30% of the roughly 86 trial participants. Cryopreserved peripheral blood mononuclear cells were obtained before treatment, at response, and at either sustained remission or disease progression. Patients were still on ibrutinib when every remission and progressive disease sample was collected. Broad study findings and their caveats: Sampling times were not matched between patients in sustained remission and patients whose disease was progressing, and lymph node repertoires were not examined. Public clonotypes were rare and either shrank or stayed stable during treatment, and the rise in clonality at ibrutinib response reflected expansion of private clonotypes. At ibrutinib response clonality went up, during sustained remission it held steady, and at progression it dropped back toward baseline. Baseline clonality exceeded that of age-matched healthy donors and correlated strongly with circulating CD8+ T-cell counts.

With regard to this clone: There is no known antigen for this receptor. No quality values exist for individual bases; no much larger clone is one base distant.

Each clonotype received, on average, about 10x coverage in deep resolution sequencing performed on a MiSeq, where the target depth lay between 1 in 1 million and 1 in 200,000 T cells. The immunoSEQ hsTCRB Kit was used to generate the TCR beta libraries. The study's own analysis went as follows. Data were analyzed with ImmunoSEQ Data Assistant and ImmunoSEQ Analyzer, with V, D and J genes assigned per IMGT definitions. Clonality, with values ranging from 0 to 1, was calculated as one minus the normalized Shannon entropy of productive rearrangement frequencies. Public clonotype analysis was restricted to overrepresented clonotypes comprising at least 0.05% of each patient's repertoire. Some 14 age-matched healthy donor repertoires from immuneACCESS served as clonality controls. Held by TCRdb, this immuneACCESS table contains in-frame sequences only and omits some clones. Under half of the omission traces to an unresolved V gene where checked; the cause of the rest is unknown. For V, J and clone size, that table is used; D and trimming come from the DNA. Across this sample there are tens of thousands of clones, with 70% to 90% seen only once. The ten biggest clones cover about 8% of the sample.

The time point label corresponds to: progressive disease on ibrutinib. For TCR beta library preparation, 1.5 to 2 micrograms of genomic DNA were extracted from the cryopreserved PBMCs. Longitudinal blood samples from CLL patients receiving ibrutinib monotherapy were subjected to high-throughput TCR beta sequencing. Patients were enrolled in a phase 2 open-label single-center ibrutinib monotherapy trial. Deletion took 1 base off V and 1 base off J, with a span of 8 bases between the germline ends. Based on the germline V gene (reference sequence), the CDR1 and CDR2 sequences are SGHKS and YYEKEE. The CDR3 measures 14 amino acids from cysteine to phenylalanine. CDR3 DNA is the only sequence kept; it has 42 bases, read in frame from the first base.

The receptor was isolated from a human donor with chronic lymphocytic leukemia. Here the chain combines TRBV5-5 and TRBJ1-1; the D segment cannot be called with confidence. Specimen: PBMCs, collected at disease progression, from a patient treated with ibrutinib. CDR3 protein: CASSLQSQNTEAFF. The DNA sequence is as follows: TGTGCCAGCAGCTTGCAATCTCAGAACACTGAAGCTTTCTTT.